The next 16 T cell receptor beta chains were all read from a single sample in a study of regulatory T cells in long-lasting Graves disease. Time point in this sample: persistent/refractory GD, antithyroid drugs over 5 years with positive TRAb. From RNA extracted from PBMCs, the TCR library was made. Sequencing libraries for TCR beta were prepared with iRepertoire HTBI primers and Arm-PCR of CDR3 regions. TCRdb analysed the multiplex PCR reads with MiXCR anew, one entry per CDR3 protein. The data show around 460,000 distinct CDR3 sequences, with around a fifth seen just once and around 13% held by the top ten. Material: peripheral blood mononuclear cells (PBMCs), obtained when the disease was refractory, from a patient treated with antithyroid drugs. These receptors originate from a female donor with Graves disease.

This clonotype has only one observation. The chain has TRBV30 and TRBJ2-7, with D hard to call. The CDR3 runs to 14 residues. CDR1 is GTSNPN and CDR2 is SVGIG in the germline V gene (reference sequence). Trimming pared 1 base from V and 2 bases from J, leaving 12 bases between. The CDR3 nucleotides are TGTGCCTGGAGTGCCTCGACGCTTACCTACGAGCAGTACTTC. This gives the protein CAWSASTLTYEQYF. Variable domain in full (rest from reference TRBV30 and TRBJ2-7): SQTIHQWPATLVQPVGSPLSLECTVEGTSNPNLYWYRQAAGRGLQLLFYSVGIGQISSEVPQNLSASRPQDRQFILSSKKLLLSDSGFYLCAWSASTLTYEQYFGPGTRLTVT.

V usage is TRBV3-1 and J usage is TRBJ2-3; D may match TRBD1 or TRBD2 (5 bases each). V lost 4 bases to trimming and J lost 2 bases, with 16 bases between them. In germline, CDR1 is LGHDT, CDR2 YNNKEL (reference sequence). CDR3 length: 16 amino acids. CDR3 sequence reads: CASSPGLGSLTDTQYF. The CDR3 DNA is TGTGCCAGCAGCCCAGGGCTGGGGAGTCTCACAGATACGCAGTATTTT.

The rearrangement uses TRBV9 and TRBJ2-5, with 7 nucleotides matching TRBD1. Germline V gene sequence: CDR1 SGDLS, CDR2 YYNGEE. After removal of 3 bases from V and 0 bases from J, the junction contained 5 bases not matched to a gene. The CDR3 runs 15 residues. The CDR3 DNA sequence: TGTGCCAGCAGCGCCCGGGACAGTTACCAAGAGACCCAGTACTTC. It is translated as CASSARDSYQETQYF.

This clonotype was seen at least ten times. The V call is TRBV2, the J call TRBJ2-5, with D maybe TRBD2 (5 bases). Deletions cut 1 base from V and 2 bases from J, with 11 bases between. The CDR3 runs 15 residues. The germline CDR1 and CDR2 sequences are SNHLY and FYNNEI. The CDR3 reads CASSEGWRLQETQYF. For the CDR3, the DNA is TGTGCCAGCAGTGAAGGGTGGAGGCTTCAAGAGACCCAGTACTTC.

The V gene is TRBV7-9, the J gene TRBJ1-2; the D is unclear. V dropped 2 bases and J dropped 8 bases, with 15 bases sitting between them. CDR3 length: 14 residues. Germline loops: CDR1 SEHNR, CDR2 FQNEAQ (reference sequence). The CDR3 reads CASSLSSQFYGYTF. The CDR3 DNA follows: TGTGCCAGCAGCTTATCTAGCCAGTTCTACGGCTACACCTTC.

This clonotype was counted only a few times. The gene calls are TRBV20-1 and TRBJ1-6; 8 positions agree with TRBD1. Unmatched junction bases numbered 3, after V lost 0 bases and J lost 8 bases. Germline V lookup: CDR1 DFQATT, CDR2 SNEGSKA (reference sequence). The CDR3 has 14 residues. CDR3 DNA sequence: TGCAGTGCTAGAGATCCGGGACAGGATTCACCCCTCCACTTT. Residues: CSARDPGQDSPLHF.

CDR3: CASSQESHNSPLHF. DNA of the CDR3: TGCGCCAGCAGCCAGGAGTCGCATAATTCACCCCTCCACTTT. V usage is TRBV5-1 and J usage is TRBJ1-6; D is ambiguous. Trimming took off 4 bases at V and 5 bases at J, with 10 bases between the two ends. The germline V gene encodes CDR1 SGHRS and CDR2 YFSETQ. The CDR3 loop spans 14 amino acids.

This clonotype was recorded at least ten times. This chain uses TRBV11-2 with TRBJ2-5; 9 bases are shared with TRBD1. Looked up from germline, CDR1 is SGHAT and CDR2 is FQNNGV. With V trimmed by 5 bases and J by 5 bases, 6 bases remained unmatched. There are 14 residues in the CDR3. CDR3 protein: CASSPWDRVETQYF. In nucleotides, the CDR3 is TGTGCCAGCAGCCCCTGGGACAGGGTTGAGACCCAGTACTTC.

Remarks on this clonotype: A far more abundant clone sits one base away, making this likely a read error. This rearrangement joins TRBV6-4 to TRBJ1-2, with 10 bases fitting TRBD1. This CDR3 comprises 13 residues. Germline values: CDR1 MRHNA, CDR2 SNTAGT. Trimming cost V 8 bases and J 4 bases; bases outside gene matches: 4. The CDR3 region has the DNA TGTGCCAGCCGGGACAGGGGCTCCTATGGCTACACCTTC. Protein product: CASRDRGSYGYTF.

This clonotype was counted many times. The chain recombines TRBV3-1 with TRBJ1-4; a weak D match, TRBD1 (5 bases). The CDR3 spans 14 residues. CDR1 is LGHDT and CDR2 is YNNKEL in the germline V gene (reference sequence). Trimming stripped 7 bases from V and 7 bases from J, with 16 bases between. This CDR3 reads CASTSRETGEKLFF. Written as DNA, the CDR3 is TGTGCCAGCACCTCCAGGGAAACGGGTGAAAAACTGTTTTTT.

There are many counts of this clonotype. The V and J genes are TRBV19 and TRBJ1-1; 7 bases are a match to TRBD1. Germline V gene data show CDR1 as LNHDA and CDR2 as SQIVND (reference sequence). This CDR3 contains 18 residues. J lost 0 bases, V lost 6 bases, and 16 bases had no gene match. The CDR3 protein is CASRISITGVRVNTEAFF. CDR3 in DNA: TGTGCCAGTAGGATTTCTATCACAGGGGTTAGAGTGAACACTGAAGCTTTCTTT.

This clonotype showed up just a few times. The rearrangement uses TRBV7-8 and TRBJ2-6; D not certain. Looked up from germline, CDR1 is SGHVS and CDR2 is FQNEAQ. V gave up 3 bases and J gave up 0 bases, with 12 bases separating them. The CDR3 length is 17 residues. DNA for the CDR3: TGTGCCAGCAGCTTTAAAGAACAACCCTCTGGGGCCAACGTCCTGACTTTC. Residues: CASSFKEQPSGANVLTF.

The CDR3 nucleotides are TGTGCCAGCAGCGACAGCGGATGGGACTACAATGAGCAGTTCTTC. Translating gives CASSDSGWDYNEQFF. The rearrangement links TRBV5-5 to TRBJ2-1, with D perhaps TRBD1 or TRBD2 (5 bases each). Between the trimmed V and J ends, which lost 4 bases and 3 bases, there was a span of 14 bases. CDR1 is SGHKS, CDR2 YYEKEE, per germline (reference sequence). There are 15 residues in the CDR3.

This clonotype was recorded many times. The chain recombines TRBV6-2 or TRBV6-3 with TRBJ1-5; D possibly corresponds to TRBD1 (5 bases). The CDR3 is 14 residues long. The V end lost 1 base, the J end lost 2 bases, and 6 bases lay between the germline ends. The V gene's germline CDR1 is MNHEY and CDR2 SVGEGT. CDR3 loop: CASSYWGGNQPQHF. In DNA, the CDR3 is TGTGCCAGCAGTTACTGGGGGGGCAATCAGCCCCAGCATTTT.

This clonotype was seen a few times. The chain carries TRBV6-1 and TRBJ2-2; D is unclear. Trimming took 5 bases from V and 1 from J, leaving 14 bases between them. CDR1 and CDR2 (germline): MNHNS, SASEGT. CDR3 length: 16 amino acids. CDR3 bases: TGTGCCAGCAGTACAAGCAACCGGCTGAACACCGGGGAGCTGTTTTTT. This encodes CASSTSNRLNTGELFF.

The chain couples TRBV14 to TRBJ1-1, with D possibly being TRBD1 (5 bases). The CDR3 has 13 amino acids. V was pared by 6 bases and J by 11 bases, with 19 bases between. Germline CDR1 SGHDN, CDR2 FVKESK. The chain's CDR3 is CASSRRGEAWAFF. DNA for the CDR3: TGTGCCAGCAGTCGGCGAGGGGAGGCGTGGGCTTTCTTT.